Listed below are T cell receptor beta chains from one sample, sequenced in a study of shared clonotypes between healthy human individuals. The method was immunoSEQ multiplex PCR; TCRdb's version includes in-frame clones alone and lacks a portion of them. The sample has some 2.4 million clones; 93% are singletons. Material for sequencing was naive CD4+ T cells from PBMCs. The receptors here all came from a man between 18 and 35 years old in good health. Some clones in this sample may be carry-over from other donors' samples. The CDR3 runs from the conserved cysteine through the conserved F or W. D genes are given only for firm matches. Clone size, where shown, is once, few, many, or a class for clones that have expanded.

j_gene	d_gene	v_gene	abundance	CDR3aa	CDR3nt
TRBJ1-1	TRBD1	TRBV5-1	once	CASSSQGAWTEAFF	TGCGCCAGCAGCTCTCAGGGGGCGTGGACTGAAGCTTTCTTT
TRBJ2-2	.	TRBV19	.	CASSISRWYTGELFF	TGTGCCAGTAGTATCAGCAGGTGGTATACCGGGGAGCTGTTTTTT
TRBJ1-4	.	TRBV11-2	.	CASSPKGFPNEKLFF	TGTGCCAGCAGCCCCAAGGGGTTCCCAAATGAAAAACTGTTTTTT
TRBJ2-1	.	TRBV5-4	once	CASSFPSGDEQFF	TGTGCCAGCAGCTTCCCCTCCGGCGATGAGCAGTTCTTC
TRBJ1-2	.	TRBV6-1	.	CASSERRADGYTF	TGTGCCAGCAGTGAGCGCAGGGCCGATGGCTACACCTTC
TRBJ2-5	TRBD2	TRBV5-1	.	CASSPGTSGNPLETQYF	TGCGCCAGCAGCCCCGGGACTAGCGGGAACCCCCTAGAGACCCAGTACTTC
TRBJ1-1	.	TRBV5-4	.	CASSFSTGNTEAFF	TGTGCCAGCAGCTTTTCGACAGGGAACACTGAAGCTTTCTTT
TRBJ2-7	.	TRBV7-9	.	CASSLVSVQDLIYEQYF	TGTGCCAGCAGCTTAGTTTCGGTCCAGGACCTAATCTACGAGCAGTACTTC
TRBJ2-3	.	TRBV2	.	CASSRGGGSADTQYF	TGTGCCAGCAGTAGGGGGGGCGGGAGCGCAGATACGCAGTATTTT
TRBJ1-1	.	TRBV5-1	.	CASSLDRPNTEAFF	TGCGCCAGCAGCCTGGACAGACCGAACACTGAAGCTTTCTTT
TRBJ1-1	.	TRBV28	.	CASIRAGALVEAFF	TGTGCCAGCATCCGAGCGGGCGCCCTGGTTGAAGCTTTCTTT
TRBJ2-1	.	TRBV5-1	.	CASSLDAGTGEQFF	TGCGCCAGCAGCTTGGACGCAGGGACGGGGGAGCAGTTCTTC
TRBJ1-3	.	TRBV28	.	CASSSARGSGNTIYF	TGTGCCAGCAGTTCAGCCAGGGGCTCTGGAAACACCATATATTTT
TRBJ1-5	.	TRBV15	.	CATSPGPGGGQPQHF	TGTGCCACCAGCCCAGGCCCCGGCGGGGGTCAGCCCCAGCATTTT
TRBJ2-5	TRBD2	TRBV5-1	once	CASSFARVAGLGGETQYF	TGCGCCAGCAGCTTCGCCCGGGTAGCGGGTTTGGGGGGAGAGACCCAGTACTTC